The clone carrying this T cell receptor beta chain appeared a few times. Its antigen is unknown. The data originate from a study of CD8 T cells in ankylosing spondylitis. The CDR3 is 13 residues long. Germline-derived CDR1 and CDR2 are SQVTM and ANQGSEA. Trimming took 3 bases from V and 5 from J; bases not matched to a gene: 3. Molecular-barcoded quantitative 5'-RACE produced these TCR beta libraries. TCRdb reprocessed the 5' RACE reads with MiXCR, giving one entry per CDR3 protein. The sample carries around 480,000 distinct CDR3 sequences, 17% recorded once. Findings and caveats of the study: Certain motif variants had earlier been reported in reactive arthritis synovial fluid and blood. What seemed typical of ankylosing spondylitis blood was a TCR beta motif built from several highly homologous variants.

The receptor was derived from a male donor with ankylosing spondylitis. The material sequenced was blood, either unsorted or a sorted T cell fraction (not recorded which). The chain links TRBV29-1 to TRBJ2-5; TRBD1 matches at 10 bases. The CDR3 loop reads CSVDDRGLETQYF. The CDR3 DNA follows: TGCAGCGTTGACGACAGGGGGCTCGAGACCCAGTACTTC.